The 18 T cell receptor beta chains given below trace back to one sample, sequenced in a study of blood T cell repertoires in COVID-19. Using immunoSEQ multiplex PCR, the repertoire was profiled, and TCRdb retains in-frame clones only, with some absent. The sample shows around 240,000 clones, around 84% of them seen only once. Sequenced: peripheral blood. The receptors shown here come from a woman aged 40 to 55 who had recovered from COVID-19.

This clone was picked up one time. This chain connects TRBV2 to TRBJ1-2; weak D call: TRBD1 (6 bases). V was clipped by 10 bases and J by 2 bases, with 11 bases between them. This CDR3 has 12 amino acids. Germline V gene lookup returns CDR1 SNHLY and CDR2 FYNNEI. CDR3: CAKDRLNYGYTF. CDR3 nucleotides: TGTGCCAAGGACAGACTAAACTATGGCTACACCTTC.

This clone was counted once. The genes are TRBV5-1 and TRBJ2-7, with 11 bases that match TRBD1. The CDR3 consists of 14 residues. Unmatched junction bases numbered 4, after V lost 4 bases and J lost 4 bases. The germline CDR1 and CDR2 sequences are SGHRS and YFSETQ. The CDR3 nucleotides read TGCGCCAGCAGCCTAGGACAGGGGGCATACGAGCAGTACTTC. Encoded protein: CASSLGQGAYEQYF.

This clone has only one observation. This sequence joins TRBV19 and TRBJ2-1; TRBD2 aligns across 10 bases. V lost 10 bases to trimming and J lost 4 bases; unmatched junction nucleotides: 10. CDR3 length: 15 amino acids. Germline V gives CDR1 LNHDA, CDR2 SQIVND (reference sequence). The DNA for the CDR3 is TGTGCCACCGCCCGGCTAGCGGGGGTATACAATGAGCAGTTCTTC. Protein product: CATARLAGVYNEQFF.

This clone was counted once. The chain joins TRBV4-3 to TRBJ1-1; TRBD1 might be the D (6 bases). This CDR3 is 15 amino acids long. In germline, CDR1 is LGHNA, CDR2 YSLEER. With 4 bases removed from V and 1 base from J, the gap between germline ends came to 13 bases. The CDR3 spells CASSLQPTGNTEAFF. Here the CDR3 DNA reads TGCGCCAGCAGCCTCCAACCGACAGGGAACACTGAAGCTTTCTTT.

In nucleotides, the CDR3 is TGTGCCAGTAGTATTCAGGATCGTCAGCCCCAGCATTTT. Protein: CASSIQDRQPQHF. This sequence joins TRBV19 and TRBJ1-5; D is uncertain. CDR1 is LNHDA, CDR2 SQIVND, per germline (reference sequence). CDR3 length equals 13 residues. The ends were cut back, 3 bases at V and 6 bases at J, with 9 bases in the middle.

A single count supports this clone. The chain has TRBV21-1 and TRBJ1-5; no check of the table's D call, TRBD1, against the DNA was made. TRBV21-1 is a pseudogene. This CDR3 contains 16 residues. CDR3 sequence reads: CASSKVSQGFNQPQHF. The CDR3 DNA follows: TGTGCCAGCAGCAAAGTTAGCCAGGGGTTCAATCAGCCCCAGCATTTT.

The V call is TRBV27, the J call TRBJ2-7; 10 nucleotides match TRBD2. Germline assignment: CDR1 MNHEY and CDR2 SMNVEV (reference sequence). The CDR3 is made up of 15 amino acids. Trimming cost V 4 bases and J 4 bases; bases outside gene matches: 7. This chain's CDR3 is CASSSLLAGRYEQYF. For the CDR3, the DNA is TGTGCCAGCAGTTCCCTACTAGCGGGGAGATACGAGCAGTACTTC.

The CDR3 is CASSRGDRAFDTEAFF. In DNA form, the CDR3 reads TGTGCCAGCAGCCGAGGTGACAGGGCTTTTGACACTGAAGCTTTCTTT. This sequence joins TRBV14 and TRBJ1-1; 7 nucleotides match TRBD1. The CDR3 extends over 16 amino acids. V lost 4 bases and J lost 3; bases outside the gene matches: 11. The germline V gene encodes CDR1 SGHDN and CDR2 FVKESK.

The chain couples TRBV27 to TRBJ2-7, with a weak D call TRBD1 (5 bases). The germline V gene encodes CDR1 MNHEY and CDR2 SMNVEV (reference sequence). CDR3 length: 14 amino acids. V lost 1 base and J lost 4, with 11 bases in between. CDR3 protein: CASSLLTAKYEQYF. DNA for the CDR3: TGTGCCAGCAGTTTATTGACAGCCAAATACGAGCAGTACTTC.

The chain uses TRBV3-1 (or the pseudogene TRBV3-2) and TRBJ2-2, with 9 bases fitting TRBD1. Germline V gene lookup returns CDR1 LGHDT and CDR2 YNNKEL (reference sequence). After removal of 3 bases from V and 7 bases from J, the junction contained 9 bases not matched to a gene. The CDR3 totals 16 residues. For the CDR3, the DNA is TGTGCCAGCAGCCAGACAACACAGGGGGCATTCGGGGAGCTGTTTTTT. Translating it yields CASSQTTQGAFGELFF.

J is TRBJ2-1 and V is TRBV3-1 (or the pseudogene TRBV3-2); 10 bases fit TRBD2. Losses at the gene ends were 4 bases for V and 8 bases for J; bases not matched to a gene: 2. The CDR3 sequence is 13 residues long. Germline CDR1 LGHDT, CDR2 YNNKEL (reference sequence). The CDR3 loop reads CASSLSGGDEQFF. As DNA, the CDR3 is TGTGCCAGCAGCCTAAGCGGGGGGGATGAGCAGTTCTTC.

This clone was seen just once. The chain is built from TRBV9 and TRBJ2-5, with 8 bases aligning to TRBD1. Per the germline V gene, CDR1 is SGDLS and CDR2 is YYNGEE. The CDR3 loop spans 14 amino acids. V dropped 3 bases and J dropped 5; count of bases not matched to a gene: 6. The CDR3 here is CASSATGVWETQYF. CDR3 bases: TGTGCCAGCAGCGCGACAGGGGTATGGGAGACCCAGTACTTC.

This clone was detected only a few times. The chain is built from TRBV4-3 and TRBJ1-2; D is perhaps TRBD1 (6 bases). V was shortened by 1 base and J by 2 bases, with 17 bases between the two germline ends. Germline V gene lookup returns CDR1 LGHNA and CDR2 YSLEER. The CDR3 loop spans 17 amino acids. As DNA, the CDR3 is TGCGCCAGCAGCCAAGGTTTCGGCACAGGGATGAACTATGGCTACACCTTC. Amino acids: CASSQGFGTGMNYGYTF.

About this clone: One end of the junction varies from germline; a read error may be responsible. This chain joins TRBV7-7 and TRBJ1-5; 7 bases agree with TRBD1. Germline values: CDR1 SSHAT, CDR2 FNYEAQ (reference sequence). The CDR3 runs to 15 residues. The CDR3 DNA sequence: TGTGCTAGCAGCTTACAGGGGCTCGGCAATCAGCCCCAGCATTTT. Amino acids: CASSLQGLGNQPQHF.

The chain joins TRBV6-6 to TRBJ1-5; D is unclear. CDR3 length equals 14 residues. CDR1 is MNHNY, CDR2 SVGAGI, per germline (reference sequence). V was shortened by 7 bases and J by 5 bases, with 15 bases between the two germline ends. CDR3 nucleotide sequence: TGTGCCAGCACCAAGGATGGGGAGTATCAGCCCCAGCATTTT. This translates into CASTKDGEYQPQHF.

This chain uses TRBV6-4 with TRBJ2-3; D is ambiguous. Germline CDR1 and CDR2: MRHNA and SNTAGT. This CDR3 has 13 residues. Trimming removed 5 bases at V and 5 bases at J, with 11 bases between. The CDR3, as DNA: TGTGCCAGCAGTTTACTATCGGGAGATACGCAGTATTTT. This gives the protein CASSLLSGDTQYF.

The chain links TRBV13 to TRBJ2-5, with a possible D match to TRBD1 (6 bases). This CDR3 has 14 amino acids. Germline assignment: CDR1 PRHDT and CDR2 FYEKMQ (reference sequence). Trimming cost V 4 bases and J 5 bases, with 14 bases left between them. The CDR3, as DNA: TGTGCCAGCAGCTCCGCTACAGGGATGGAGACCCAGTACTTC. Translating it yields CASSSATGMETQYF.

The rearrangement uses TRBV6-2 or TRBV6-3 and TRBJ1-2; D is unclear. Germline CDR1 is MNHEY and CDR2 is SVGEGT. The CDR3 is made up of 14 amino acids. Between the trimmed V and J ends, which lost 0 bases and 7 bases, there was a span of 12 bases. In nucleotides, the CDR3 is TGTGCCAGCAGTTACTCGAGTACAGTTGGTGGCTACACCTTC. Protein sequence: CASSYSSTVGGYTF.